The entry that follows covers one TCR beta chain sequence. This specimen belongs to a study of blood T cell repertoires in COVID-19. The overall study: Whether acute or convalescent, the COVID-19 samples came from the United States, Italy and Spain. Sample material is recorded as cDNA or gDNA derived from T cells, B-cell-depleted T cells, or PBMCs.

The germline V gene has CDR1 SGDLS and CDR2 YYNGEE. The CDR3 consists of 15 residues. V shed 2 bases, J shed 1 base, and the junction held 2 bases outside the gene matches. Source study methods: Researchers report that nucleated cell counts were estimated from reference gene primer amplification. TCRdb's copy holds only in-frame clones and misses some; the assay was immunoSEQ multiplex PCR. Clonal size and the V and J genes are those of that table, whereas D and trimming came from the DNA. The data show roughly 390,000 clones, with around 84% seen just once and about 3.6% held by the top ten. The chain recombines TRBV9 with TRBJ2-7, with 11 nucleotides matching TRBD1. This clonotype originated in a woman in her late teens or twenties with acute or convalescent COVID-19. What was sequenced was peripheral blood. CDR3: CASSVRDRGSYEQYF. The CDR3 bases are TGTGCCAGCAGCGTTCGGGACAGGGGGTCCTACGAGCAGTACTTC.